A selection of T cell receptor beta chains follows, all from one sample in a study of vaccination and CD4 T cells after COVID-19. One entry per CDR3 protein results from TCRdb running MiXCR on the PCR reads. The table lists 8,800 or so distinct CDR3 sequences, about 43% of them singletons. These receptors' targets are unknown. The sequenced material came from CD4+ T cells from blood, cultured in vitro. The source is a human donor in good health. Both conserved end residues are part of each CDR3. The order of the fields is D gene, clone size, J gene, V gene, CDR3 DNA, CDR3 protein. D genes are given only for firm matches. Part of the rows lack a size; the others show once, few, many or a class for expanded clones.

d_gene: -; abundance: few; j_gene: TRBJ2-5; v_gene: TRBV6-4; CDR3nt: TGTGCCAGCAGTGACGGCTGGGTCCAAGAGACCCAGTACTTC; CDR3aa: CASSDGWVQETQYF
d_gene: -; abundance: few; j_gene: TRBJ2-7; v_gene: TRBV20-1; CDR3nt: TGCAGTGCTAGAGACCCCCGGTCCCCCTACGAGCAGTACTTC; CDR3aa: CSARDPRSPYEQYF
d_gene: TRBD1; abundance: -; j_gene: TRBJ1-2; v_gene: TRBV24-1; CDR3nt: TGTGCCACCAGTCATGGACAGGCTTCAGACTACACCTTC; CDR3aa: CATSHGQASDYTF
d_gene: -; abundance: -; j_gene: TRBJ2-5; v_gene: TRBV28; CDR3nt: TGTGCCAGTGGTAGGGAGACCCAGTACTTC; CDR3aa: CASGRETQYF
d_gene: -; abundance: -; j_gene: TRBJ1-6; v_gene: TRBV6-1; CDR3nt: TGTGCCAGCAGTCCGGCCGGGGGGGTGTCACCCCTCCACTTT; CDR3aa: CASSPAGGVSPLHF
d_gene: -; abundance: -; j_gene: TRBJ1-6; v_gene: TRBV2; CDR3nt: TGTGCCAGCAGGTCAGCTAATTCACCCCTCCACTTT; CDR3aa: CASRSANSPLHF
d_gene: TRBD1; abundance: -; j_gene: TRBJ2-7; v_gene: TRBV5-1; CDR3nt: TGCGCCAGCAGCTTGGAAGGGACAGCCGACGAGCAGTACTTC; CDR3aa: CASSLEGTADEQYF
d_gene: TRBD1; abundance: few; j_gene: TRBJ2-6; v_gene: TRBV27; CDR3nt: TGTGCCAGCAGTTTACGGACAGGGGGCGCTTCTGGGGCCAACGTCCTGACTTTC; CDR3aa: CASSLRTGGASGANVLTF
d_gene: -; abundance: -; j_gene: TRBJ1-2; v_gene: TRBV10-3; CDR3nt: TGTGCCACCCAGGCTCTCTATGGCTACACCTTC; CDR3aa: CATQALYGYTF
d_gene: TRBD2; abundance: -; j_gene: TRBJ2-5; v_gene: TRBV5-1; CDR3nt: TGCGCCAGCAGCCCGGGAGGATTGGAGGAGACCCAGTACTTC; CDR3aa: CASSPGGLEETQYF
d_gene: TRBD2; abundance: few; j_gene: TRBJ2-3; v_gene: TRBV2; CDR3nt: TGTGCCAGCAGCGGGACTAGCCGAACCACAGATACGCAGTATTTT; CDR3aa: CASSGTSRTTDTQYF
d_gene: TRBD1; abundance: -; j_gene: TRBJ2-3; v_gene: TRBV2; CDR3nt: TGTGCCAGCAGTGAAATTAGGGACAGCTACACAGATACGCAGTATTTT; CDR3aa: CASSEIRDSYTDTQYF
d_gene: TRBD2; abundance: -; j_gene: TRBJ2-1; v_gene: TRBV15; CDR3nt: TGTGCCACCAGCAGAGACCCTAGCGGTTCAAGCTCCTACAATGAGCAGTTCTTC; CDR3aa: CATSRDPSGSSSYNEQFF
d_gene: -; abundance: -; j_gene: TRBJ1-1; v_gene: TRBV11-2; CDR3nt: TGTGCCAGCAGCCAGACTCGGGGGGTGAACACTGAAGCTTTCTTT; CDR3aa: CASSQTRGVNTEAFF
d_gene: -; abundance: -; j_gene: TRBJ2-7; v_gene: TRBV6-2/TRBV6-3; CDR3nt: TGTGCCAGCAGTTACTCTATGGCAGACTCCTACGAGCAGTACTTC; CDR3aa: CASSYSMADSYEQYF
d_gene: -; abundance: few; j_gene: TRBJ1-3; v_gene: TRBV7-2; CDR3nt: TGTGCCAGCAGCTTGAATGGGATTGTTTATACCATATATTTT; CDR3aa: CASSLNGIVYTIYF
d_gene: -; abundance: -; j_gene: TRBJ2-5; v_gene: TRBV21-1; CDR3nt: TGTGCCAGCAGCCCTAGACAGGGCCGCGAGACCCAGTACTTC; CDR3aa: CASSPRQGRETQYF
d_gene: TRBD1; abundance: -; j_gene: TRBJ1-2; v_gene: TRBV24-1; CDR3nt: TGTGCCACCAGTGATTTGAAAGGGACAGCCTATGGCTACACCTTC; CDR3aa: CATSDLKGTAYGYTF
d_gene: TRBD1; abundance: few; j_gene: TRBJ1-2; v_gene: TRBV7-2; CDR3nt: TGTGCCAGCAAGGCGACAGGGGGCGCCAGGGGCTACACCTTC; CDR3aa: CASKATGGARGYTF
d_gene: -; abundance: -; j_gene: TRBJ1-2; v_gene: TRBV12-3/TRBV12-4; CDR3nt: TGTGCCAGCAGTCTAGGGAGGGTACTGTCCCACTATGGCTACACCTTC; CDR3aa: CASSLGRVLSHYGYTF
d_gene: TRBD1; abundance: once; j_gene: TRBJ1-1; v_gene: TRBV28; CDR3nt: TGTGCCACCGGACAGGGTTGGGCTGAAGCTTTCTTT; CDR3aa: CATGQGWAEAFF
d_gene: TRBD1; abundance: -; j_gene: TRBJ2-7; v_gene: TRBV6-2/TRBV6-3; CDR3nt: TGTGCCAGCAGTCCACGGACAGGGGTCTACGAGCAGTACTTC; CDR3aa: CASSPRTGVYEQYF
d_gene: -; abundance: -; j_gene: TRBJ1-5; v_gene: TRBV28; CDR3nt: TGTGCCAGCAGTTCCCCGGGGGCGAGGAATCAGCCCCAGCATTTT; CDR3aa: CASSSPGARNQPQHF
d_gene: TRBD1; abundance: few; j_gene: TRBJ2-5; v_gene: TRBV7-9; CDR3nt: TGTGCCAGCAGCCCGTACGTATCCCGGGACAGGGTGTGGACCCAGTACTTC; CDR3aa: CASSPYVSRDRVWTQYF
d_gene: TRBD1; abundance: -; j_gene: TRBJ1-5; v_gene: TRBV20-1; CDR3nt: TGCAGTGCTAGCGACCGGACAGGGATCGGACCCCAGCATTTT; CDR3aa: CSASDRTGIGPQHF
d_gene: -; abundance: -; j_gene: TRBJ2-5; v_gene: TRBV7-2; CDR3nt: TGTGCCAGCAGCATGAGAAAGGGCCCGGGAGAGACCCAGTACTTC; CDR3aa: CASSMRKGPGETQYF
d_gene: -; abundance: -; j_gene: TRBJ1-2; v_gene: TRBV28; CDR3nt: TGTGCCAGCAGGAGGGACCGCCCGAGTGGCTACACCTTC; CDR3aa: CASRRDRPSGYTF
d_gene: TRBD2; abundance: -; j_gene: TRBJ2-3; v_gene: TRBV25-1; CDR3nt: TGTGCCAGCACCCGCGGGATTAGCGGGAGGAAAACAGATACGCAGTATTTT; CDR3aa: CASTRGISGRKTDTQYF
d_gene: TRBD2; abundance: -; j_gene: TRBJ2-3; v_gene: TRBV2; CDR3nt: TGTGCCAGCAGTGCCGCACTAGCGGGGACGCAGTATTTT; CDR3aa: CASSAALAGTQYF
d_gene: -; abundance: few; j_gene: TRBJ1-1; v_gene: TRBV27; CDR3nt: TGTGCCAGCTGGCAGGGTGGCATTGTAGACACTGAAGCTTTCTTT; CDR3aa: CASWQGGIVDTEAFF
d_gene: TRBD2; abundance: few; j_gene: TRBJ2-2; v_gene: TRBV6-5; CDR3nt: TGTGCCAGCAGTTATACGGGGGGAGCGGGGGAGCTGTTTTTT; CDR3aa: CASSYTGGAGELFF
d_gene: -; abundance: -; j_gene: TRBJ1-1; v_gene: TRBV12-3/TRBV12-4; CDR3nt: TGTGCCAGCAGTTTAGGGGCGGGGGGGCCGATCACTGAAGCTTTCTTT; CDR3aa: CASSLGAGGPITEAFF
d_gene: TRBD2; abundance: -; j_gene: TRBJ2-7; v_gene: TRBV20-1; CDR3nt: TGCAGTGCTAGATCCCAGCGGGGGGTCTACGAGCAGTACTTC; CDR3aa: CSARSQRGVYEQYF
d_gene: TRBD1; abundance: few; j_gene: TRBJ2-1; v_gene: TRBV6-1; CDR3nt: TGTGCCAGCAGCCCCGGACAGGCGAGCTCCTACAATGAGCAGTTCTTC; CDR3aa: CASSPGQASSYNEQFF
d_gene: -; abundance: -; j_gene: TRBJ1-1; v_gene: TRBV29-1; CDR3nt: TGCAGCGCCCGAGGGGGGGCTGAAGCTTTCTTT; CDR3aa: CSARGGAEAFF
d_gene: -; abundance: few; j_gene: TRBJ1-6; v_gene: TRBV7-2; CDR3nt: TGTGCCAGCAGCCCTGTCGGAGTAAGCTCCTATAATTCACCCCTCCACTTT; CDR3aa: CASSPVGVSSYNSPLHF
d_gene: -; abundance: -; j_gene: TRBJ1-1; v_gene: TRBV7-9; CDR3nt: TGTGCCAGCACCCCAGGGAGGGATTACACTGAAGCTTTCTTT; CDR3aa: CASTPGRDYTEAFF
d_gene: TRBD2; abundance: -; j_gene: TRBJ2-3; v_gene: TRBV6-5; CDR3nt: TGTGCCAGCAGTTACTCGATCGGAGCGGGAGTTACAGATACGCAGTATTTT; CDR3aa: CASSYSIGAGVTDTQYF
d_gene: -; abundance: -; j_gene: TRBJ1-1; v_gene: TRBV6-1; CDR3nt: TGTGCCAGCAGTCTCACCACACCGGAAGCTTTCTTT; CDR3aa: CASSLTTPEAFF
d_gene: -; abundance: -; j_gene: TRBJ1-2; v_gene: TRBV5-4; CDR3nt: TGTGCCAGCAGCTTGCGCGACAGGAACTATGGCTACACCTTC; CDR3aa: CASSLRDRNYGYTF